This T cell receptor (beta chain) was profiled in a study of T cells in Graves' hyperthyroidism and ophthalmopathy. RNA transcripts gave rise to amplified TCR beta CDR3 regions. Primed by the HTBI set, a first-round RT-PCR was run on the TCR CDR3. TCRdb called the multiplex PCR reads again in MiXCR, with one record for every CDR3 protein. Of about 530,000 distinct CDR3 sequences listed, 17% are singletons. Ophthalmopathy patients had moderate-to-severe active disease, CAS ≥3, NOSPECS ≥4, and disease duration under 3 months. Researchers barred patients who had uncontrolled infection, other autoimmune disease, pregnancy or lactation. Source material for PBMCs was 10 ml fresh peripheral blood. CDR1 and CDR2 (germline): SGHRS, YFSETQ. The CDR3 totals 15 residues. The germline V and J ends were trimmed by 2 bases and 1 base, with 12 bases remaining between them.

Sequencing was performed on blood. The receptor's source is a woman aged 18 to 35 with Graves' ophthalmopathy. The chain combines TRBV5-1 with TRBJ2-5; D uncertain. In DNA form, the CDR3 reads TGCGCCAGCAGCTTCGGAAAGGGAACCCAAGAGACCCAGTACTTC. Its protein product is CASSFGKGTQETQYF.